This T cell receptor (beta chain) originates from a study of shared clonotypes between healthy human individuals. The CDR3 loop spans 14 amino acids. Germline assignment: CDR1 KGHSH and CDR2 LQKENI. V was pared by 6 bases and J by 0 bases, with 12 bases between. TCRdb's copy holds only in-frame clones and misses some; the assay was immunoSEQ multiplex PCR. The sample yields under 1,100,000 clones, 65% to 80% seen once. In the case of this clone: Other DNA sequences from this sample encode an identical CDR3 as well.

V usage is TRBV18 and J usage is TRBJ2-7, with D maybe TRBD1 (6 bases). The TCR was taken from a man younger than 35 in good health. The material sequenced was memory CD4+ T cells sorted from blood. Stated subset: CD45RA-negative fraction. The CDR3 DNA reads as TGTGCCAGCTCCCCAGACAGGAGCTCCTACGAGCAGTACTTC. Its protein is CASSPDRSSYEQYF. Full variable domain (rest looked up from reference TRBV18 and TRBJ2-7): NAGVMQNPRHLVRRRGQEARLRCSPMKGHSHVYWYRQLPEEGLKFMVYLQKENIIDESGMPKERFSAEFPKEGPSILRIQQVVRGDSAAYFCASSPDRSSYEQYFGPGTRLTVT.